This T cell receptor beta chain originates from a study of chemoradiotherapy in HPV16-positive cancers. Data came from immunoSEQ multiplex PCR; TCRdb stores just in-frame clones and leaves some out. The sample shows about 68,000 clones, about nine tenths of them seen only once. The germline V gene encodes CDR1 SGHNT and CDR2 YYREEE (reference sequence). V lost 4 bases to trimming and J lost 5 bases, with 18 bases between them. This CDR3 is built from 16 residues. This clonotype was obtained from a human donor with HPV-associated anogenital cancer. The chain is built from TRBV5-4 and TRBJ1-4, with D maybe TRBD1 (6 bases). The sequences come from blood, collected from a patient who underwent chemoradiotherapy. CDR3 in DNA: TGTGCCAGCAGCCCGGAGACAGGCTCACTAAATGAAAAACTGTTTTTT. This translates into CASSPETGSLNEKLFF.